Below, one T cell receptor beta chain is given with its context. The data belong to a study of blood T cell repertoires in COVID-19. Background on the study: T cells, B-cell-depleted T cells, or PBMCs supplied cDNA or gDNA.

The CDR3 has 15 residues. The V and J ends lost 5 bases and 6 bases, in that order; junction bases with no gene match: 11. Germline V gene lookup returns CDR1 MRHNA and CDR2 SNTAGT. The assay was immunoSEQ multiplex PCR, and TCRdb's table has in-frame clones only and misses some. In the table there are 170,000 or so clones, 80% to 90% of which are singletons. Sequences were obtained from peripheral blood. This receptor was taken from a man younger than 30 who had recovered from COVID-19. The chain uses TRBV6-4 and TRBJ1-2; 8 bases agree with TRBD1. CDR3 loop: CASSPLPDRGHGYTF. The CDR3 coding sequence is TGTGCCAGCAGTCCCCTACCAGACAGGGGCCATGGCTACACCTTC.